This note documents a single T cell receptor (beta chain) sequence. The antigen remains unidentified. TCRdb processed the reads anew with MiXCR; each CDR3 protein has one entry. The sample contains 110,000 or so distinct CDR3 sequences, over 25% of which appear only once. The sample is drawn from a study of T cell repertoires in cytomegalovirus infection. General study points: What dominated the ex vivo response were HLA-C-restricted CMV-specific TCR beta clonotypes.

The sample was CD8+ T cells from cultured PBMCs, taken from culture after CMV antigen stimulation. The source of this sequence is a human donor in good health (CMV status not recorded). Some clones in this sample may be carry-over from other donors' samples.

The CDR3 nucleotides read TGCAGTGCTAATATCGCGGGGAACACTGAAGCTTTCTTT. As protein: CSANIAGNTEAFF. The V gene is TRBV20-1, the J gene TRBJ1-1; D uncertain. The CDR3 is 13 amino acids. Germline lookup yields CDR1 DFQATT and CDR2 SNEGSKA (reference sequence). The ends were cut back, 4 bases at V and 1 base at J, with 10 bases in the middle.